This entry lists 27 T cell receptor beta chains sequenced from one sample in a study of T-cell memory formation after mild COVID-19. TCRdb reprocessed the 5' RACE reads via MiXCR and lists one record per CDR3 protein. The repertoire consists of just under 150,000 distinct CDR3 sequences, with roughly 19% occurring once and the leading ten covering about 2%. The sample was PBMCs or a T cell subset sorted from them (not recorded which). The receptor source for this set is an adult woman who had mild COVID-19 (a few samples of this study predate the infection). Cell type and time point are not known.

This sequence joins TRBV7-2 and TRBJ1-5; 10 bases are shared with TRBD1. Germline loops: CDR1 SGHTA, CDR2 FQGNSA. V shed 0 bases and J 0 bases; nucleotides not matched to a gene: 5. CDR3 length: 18 amino acids. CDR3 sequence reads: CASSLALTGGNSNQPQHF. DNA of the CDR3: TGTGCCAGCAGCTTAGCGTTGACAGGGGGCAATAGCAATCAGCCCCAGCATTTT.

This clonotype was seen more than once but under ten times. The V and J genes are TRBV15 and TRBJ2-5, with TRBD2 matching over 12 bases. The CDR3 has 18 residues. Looked up from germline, CDR1 is LNHNV and CDR2 is YYDKDF (reference sequence). V lost 1 base to trimming and J lost 4 bases; unmatched junction nucleotides: 10. CDR3 protein: CATSRGATSGRRLETQYF. In nucleotides, the CDR3 is TGTGCCACCAGCAGAGGGGCGACTAGCGGGAGAAGGTTAGAGACCCAGTACTTC. Combining the CDR3 with reference TRBV15 and TRBJ2-5 gives the whole variable domain DAMVIQNPRYQVTQFGKPVTLSCSQTLNHNVMYWYQQKSSQAPKLLFHYYDKDFNNEADTPDNFQSRRPNTSFCFLDIRSPGLGDTAMYLCATSRGATSGRRLETQYFGPGTRLLVL.

A few counts support this clonotype. The gene calls are TRBV5-8 and TRBJ1-1, with D perhaps TRBD1 (5 bases). Germline assignment: CDR1 SGHTS and CDR2 YDEGEE. V was clipped by 1 base and J by 1 base, with 11 bases between them. The length of the CDR3 is 15 residues. CDR3 sequence reads: CASSLTPGWNTEAFF. Here the CDR3 DNA reads TGTGCCAGCAGCTTGACGCCAGGGTGGAACACTGAAGCTTTCTTT.

This clonotype appeared a few times. This chain links TRBV20-1 with TRBJ1-1; D might be TRBD1 (5 bases). V was trimmed by 1 base and J by 4 bases, leaving 10 bases between them. This CDR3 region has 13 residues. Germline V lookup: CDR1 DFQATT, CDR2 SNEGSKA (reference sequence). The CDR3 region has the DNA TGCAGTGCTAGAGTAGGGAGGGGCACTGAAGCTTTCTTT. This sequence encodes CSARVGRGTEAFF.

This rearrangement joins TRBV5-1 to TRBJ2-7; TRBD1 matches at 7 bases. This CDR3 is built from 14 residues. Per germline, CDR1 SGHRS and CDR2 YFSETQ. Unmatched junction bases numbered 2, after V lost 1 base and J lost 1 base. The CDR3 loop reads CASSLPGQSYEQYF. The CDR3 DNA reads TGCGCCAGCAGCTTGCCGGGACAGTCCTACGAGCAGTACTTC.

V is TRBV4-1 and J is TRBJ2-1, with 8 bases that match TRBD1. Trimming removed 4 bases from V and 9 bases from J; junction bases left unmatched: 8. The CDR3 consists of 14 residues. Germline-derived CDR1 and CDR2 are MGHRA and YSYEKL. CDR3 loop: CASSRSTGAGEQFF. The CDR3 DNA is TGCGCCAGCAGCCGATCGACAGGGGCAGGTGAGCAGTTCTTC.

This chain joins TRBV29-1 and TRBJ2-1; D gene uncertain. Trimming left V 7 bases short and J 6 bases short, with 13 bases between. Germline values: CDR1 SQVTM, CDR2 ANQGSEA. The CDR3 totals 12 residues. The CDR3 coding sequence is TGCAGCGCGGGCGGCGGTACCAATGAGCAGTTCTTC. It yields the protein CSAGGGTNEQFF.

The rearrangement links TRBV6-5 to TRBJ1-1; weak D call: TRBD1 (6 bases). Germline assignment: CDR1 MNHEY and CDR2 SVGAGI. The CDR3 has 13 residues. V lost 5 bases and J 2 bases, leaving 9 bases between the germline ends. CDR3 DNA sequence: TGTGCCAGCAGTACAGGGCCAAACACTGAAGCTTTCTTT. This sequence encodes CASSTGPNTEAFF.

The chain employs TRBV7-2 and TRBJ2-5, with 14 bases lining up with TRBD2. The length of the CDR3 is 16 residues. Trimming at V came to 5 bases and at J to 3 bases, leaving 5 bases not matched to a gene. CDR1 and CDR2 (germline): SGHTA, FQGNSA. CDR3 region: CASSDMGLAGEETQYF. CDR3 nucleotides: TGTGCCAGCAGCGATATGGGACTAGCGGGAGAAGAGACCCAGTACTTC.

The genes are TRBV20-1 and TRBJ2-7; D tentatively fits TRBD1 or TRBD2 (5 bases each). Trimming stripped 2 bases from V and 5 bases from J, with 19 bases between. The CDR3 has 15 amino acids. The germline gives CDR1 DFQATT, CDR2 SNEGSKA (reference sequence). The CDR3 nucleotides read TGCAGTGCTAGACGAACCGGGACCCCCCGGGACGAGCAGTACTTC. Protein sequence: CSARRTGTPRDEQYF.

A single count supports this clonotype. This sequence joins TRBV20-1 and TRBJ2-1; D ambiguous. CDR1 and CDR2 (germline): DFQATT, SNEGSKA (reference sequence). The V and J ends lost 5 bases and 4 bases respectively, with 12 bases between them. The CDR3 runs to 13 residues. CDR3 DNA: TGCAGTGCTTTCCCTTCTGTATACAATGAGCAGTTCTTC. Protein: CSAFPSVYNEQFF.

V and J are TRBV5-1 and TRBJ2-1; D gene uncertain. CDR3 length: 12 amino acids. Trimming shortened V by 0 bases and J by 12 bases, and 10 bases separated the two germline ends. The germline V gene has CDR1 SGHRS and CDR2 YFSETQ. The CDR3 protein is CASSLEGPRQFF. CDR3 coding DNA: TGCGCCAGCAGCTTGGAGGGCCCAAGGCAGTTCTTC. The full variable domain, rest sourced from reference TRBV5-1 and TRBJ2-1, is KAGVTQTPRYLIKTRGQQVTLSCSPISGHRSVSWYQQTPGQGLQFLFEYFSETQRNKGNFPGRFSGRQFSNSRSEMNVSTLELGDSALYLCASSLEGPRQFFGPGTRLTVL.

This clonotype was counted only a few times. This sequence joins TRBV2 and TRBJ2-7; D is unresolved. The length of the CDR3 is 11 residues. V was pared by 4 bases and J by 6 bases, with 7 bases between. Per germline, CDR1 SNHLY and CDR2 FYNNEI. The CDR3: CASSVRSEQYF. The CDR3 region has the DNA TGTGCCAGCAGTGTAAGAAGCGAGCAGTACTTC.

The rearrangement links TRBV7-2 to TRBJ2-1; D remains ambiguous. This CDR3 contains 18 residues. CDR1 is SGHTA and CDR2 is FQGNSA in the germline V gene. V was shortened by 5 bases and J by 4 bases, with 24 bases between the two germline ends. CDR3 coding DNA: TGTGCCAGCAGCCCCGGACCCCCTGACTTTACCCGGTACAATGAGCAGTTCTTC. Translation gives CASSPGPPDFTRYNEQFF.

This clonotype was counted between two and nine times. V and J are TRBV20-1 and TRBJ1-4; D ambiguous. Germline V gene data show CDR1 as DFQATT and CDR2 as SNEGSKA (reference sequence). Trimming stripped 5 bases from V and 7 bases from J, with 17 bases between. The CDR3 runs 14 residues. The CDR3 loop reads CSASYRENGEKLFF. The CDR3 region has the DNA TGCAGTGCTTCCTACCGGGAGAACGGTGAAAAACTGTTTTTT.

This clonotype was picked up a small number of times. The gene calls are TRBV7-3 and TRBJ1-1; tentative D call: TRBD1 (5 bases). The ends were cut back, 1 base at V and 2 bases at J, with 11 bases in the middle. CDR1 and CDR2 (germline): SGHTA, FQGTGA. The CDR3 has 15 residues. The DNA of the CDR3 is TGTGCCAGCAGCTTAATGGGGACGGATAACACTGAAGCTTTCTTT. Translating it yields CASSLMGTDNTEAFF.

This clonotype turned up a few times. Relative to the germline gene, one junction end is altered; a read error may explain this. This chain joins TRBV20-1 and TRBJ2-7, with 9 bases lining up with TRBD2. The CDR3 has 14 residues. Per the germline V gene, CDR1 is DFQATT and CDR2 is SNEGSKA (reference sequence). The CDR3 DNA follows: TGCAGTGCCAGAATCCCGGGACTAGCCTACGCGCAGTACTTC. It encodes CSARIPGLAYAQYF.

In its sample, this clonotype was seen a few times. This sequence joins TRBV10-3 and TRBJ2-7, with D possibly being TRBD2 (5 bases). CDR1 is ENHRY and CDR2 is SYGVKD in the germline V gene. The CDR3 runs 17 residues. The germline V and J ends were trimmed by 0 bases and 2 bases, with 17 bases remaining between them. Written as DNA, the CDR3 is TGTGCCATCAGTGAGTCGTTGGTGGGAGACGGAGCCTACGAGCAGTACTTC. Its translation: CAISESLVGDGAYEQYF.

A few counts support this clonotype. The rearrangement joins TRBV20-1 to TRBJ1-5; TRBD1 agrees at 7 bases. There are 14 residues in the CDR3. V was clipped by 5 bases and J by 4 bases; unmatched bases: 8. Germline V gives CDR1 DFQATT, CDR2 SNEGSKA (reference sequence). CDR3 sequence reads: CSAPDRSSNQPQHF. The CDR3 DNA follows: TGCAGTGCTCCGGACAGGTCGTCGAATCAGCCCCAGCATTTT.

Only a few counts were recorded for this clonotype. The chain combines TRBV6-1 with TRBJ2-7; D might be TRBD1 (6 bases). Trimming took off 4 bases at V and 2 bases at J, with 15 bases between the two ends. The CDR3 runs to 15 residues. Germline V gene lookup returns CDR1 MNHNS and CDR2 SASEGT. CDR3 residues: CASSVYRDSTYEQYF. The CDR3 DNA is TGTGCCAGCAGTGTATACAGGGATTCAACCTACGAGCAGTACTTC.

There are a few counts of this clonotype. CDR3 in amino acids: CASSQDLGTDTQYF. The CDR3 nucleotides read TGCGCCAGCAGCCAAGATTTGGGCACAGATACGCAGTATTTT. The chain is built from TRBV4-3 and TRBJ2-3; the D is unclear. CDR3 length: 14 amino acids. The V end was cut by 0 bases, the J end by 1 base, with 5 bases between. Germline V gene sequence: CDR1 LGHNA, CDR2 YSLEER.

This chain uses TRBV7-9 with TRBJ1-1; D gene ambiguous. Germline assignment: CDR1 SEHNR and CDR2 FQNEAQ (reference sequence). The CDR3 totals 13 residues. Trimming left V 2 bases short and J 5 bases short, with 9 bases between. The CDR3 spells CASSLSGMTEAFF. The CDR3 DNA reads TGTGCCAGCAGCTTATCAGGTATGACTGAAGCTTTCTTT. The whole variable domain, filled in from reference TRBV7-9 and TRBJ1-1, reads DTGVSQNPRHKITKRGQNVTFRCDPISEHNRLYWYRQTLGQGPEFLTYFQNEAQLEKSRLLSDRFSAERPKGSFSTLEIQRTEQGDSAMYLCASSLSGMTEAFFGQGTRLTVV.

The chain links TRBV19 to TRBJ1-2, with a tentative D call TRBD1 (6 bases). The CDR3 extends over 15 amino acids. Trimming removed 8 bases from V and 4 bases from J, with 20 bases in between. Germline V gives CDR1 LNHDA, CDR2 SQIVND (reference sequence). As DNA, the CDR3 is TGTGCCAGTCGGAGGACAGCCGAGGGGGGCTATGGCTACACCTTC. Translation gives CASRRTAEGGYGYTF. Full variable domain (remainder filled in from reference TRBV19 and TRBJ1-2): DGGITQSPKYLFRKEGQNVTLSCEQNLNHDAMYWYRQDPGQGLRLIYYSQIVNDFQKGDIAEGYSVSREKKESFPLTVTSAQKNPTAFYLCASRRTAEGGYGYTFGSGTRLTVV.

This clonotype was observed a few times. V usage is TRBV29-1 and J usage is TRBJ1-2, with D unresolved. Germline-derived CDR1 and CDR2 are SQVTM and ANQGSEA. This CDR3 has 13 residues. V shed 0 bases and J shed 4 bases, with 9 bases lying between them. The CDR3 spells CSVEDPSTYGYTF. DNA for the CDR3: TGCAGCGTTGAAGACCCTAGCACCTATGGCTACACCTTC.

The gene calls are TRBV24-1 and TRBJ2-2; a possible D gene is TRBD1 (6 bases). Trimming took off 4 bases at V and 1 base at J, with 12 bases between the two ends. CDR1 and CDR2 from the germline V gene are KGHDR and SFDVKD. This CDR3 comprises 16 residues. CDR3 bases: TGTGCCACCAGTGACCTACCGACAGGGAACACCGGGGAGCTGTTTTTT. Protein sequence: CATSDLPTGNTGELFF.

The chain has TRBV12-3 or TRBV12-4 and TRBJ2-5; weak D call: TRBD1 (5 bases). The CDR3 loop spans 16 amino acids. V lost 4 bases, J lost 4 bases, and 19 bases lay in between. Here the CDR3 DNA reads TGTGCCAGCAGTTCCATGGCAGGGTCGGAAGGAGAGACCCAGTACTTC. This sequence encodes CASSSMAGSEGETQYF.

The sample holds a few counts of this clonotype. This chain links TRBV7-3 with TRBJ1-2; TRBD1 might be the D (5 bases). V lost 0 bases and J lost 6, with 8 bases in between. CDR1 and CDR2 from the germline V gene are SGHTA and FQGTGA. The CDR3 totals 13 residues. The CDR3 spells CASSLTLGDGYTF. CDR3 coding DNA: TGTGCCAGCAGCTTAACGTTGGGGGATGGCTACACCTTC.